This T cell receptor beta chain is from a study of cytomegalovirus exposure and HLA in healthy donors. Study overall: As released early, the data held roughly 85 million unique TCRs from HLA-typed donors. Study outcomes and limitations: Later analysis showed TCR association rates varying by HLA locus, highest for DRB1 and lowest for HLA-C. Earlier analysis looked at TCR beta V segments, and most were productive about 90% or about 30% of the time.

Looked up from germline, CDR1 is SGHDT and CDR2 is YYEEEE. This CDR3 has 14 amino acids. V lost 0 bases and J lost 3; bases outside the gene matches: 1. The PCR contained 60 Vbeta and 13 Jbeta primers. The assay was immunoSEQ multiplex PCR, and TCRdb's table has in-frame clones only and misses some. The data show 120,000 or so clones, with 80% seen just once and approximately 1.3% held by the top ten. Among the donors, all were healthy bone marrow donors. On this clone: Its antigen is unknown.

This chain connects TRBV5-6 to TRBJ2-7; 9 nucleotides match TRBD2. Sequenced: PBMCs. The TCR was taken from a female donor in good health and CMV-seronegative. CDR3 nucleotides: TGTGCCAGCAGCTTGGGAGCGGGGGGCTACGAGCAGTACTTC. It codes for CASSLGAGGYEQYF.